This is a list of T cell receptor beta chains from one sample in a study of T cell responses to AZD1222 COVID-19 vaccine. Some clones are missing from TCRdb's copy, which holds only in-frame ones; the method was immunoSEQ multiplex PCR. The table has 150,000 to 200,000 clones, roughly 92% seen once; the top ten hold roughly 5.5%. The sample consisted of peripheral blood, taken 28 days after the second AZD1222 dose. The receptors were gathered from an adult who received the AZD1222 COVID-19 vaccine. Each CDR3 is given with its conserved first and last residue. A D gene is named only where the DNA matches it firmly. Where a row states a size, it is once, few, many or the class of an expanded clone; other rows omit it.

NA	NA	TRBJ2-7	TRBV6-5	CASSYYRGNYEQYF	TGTGCCAGCAGTTACTATCGGGGGAACTACGAGCAGTACTTC
NA	NA	TRBJ2-5	TRBV28	CASSLGQETQYF	TGTGCCAGCAGTTTGGGCCAAGAGACCCAGTACTTC
NA	NA	TRBJ2-3	TRBV29-1	CSVEGRAVSTDTQYF	TGCAGCGTTGAAGGACGTGCTGTTAGCACAGATACGCAGTATTTT
NA	NA	TRBJ2-1	TRBV7-2	CASSLGGGVNEQFF	TGTGCCAGCAGCTTAGGTGGTGGGGTCAATGAGCAGTTCTTC
NA	NA	TRBJ1-1	TRBV27	CASSSGLNTEAFF	TGTGCCAGCAGTTCGGGCCTTAACACTGAAGCTTTCTTT
NA	NA	TRBJ2-2	TRBV7-6	CASSLEARADTGELFF	TGTGCCAGCAGCTTAGAGGCCAGGGCGGACACCGGGGAGCTGTTTTTT
NA	NA	TRBJ1-1	TRBV19	CAIQDGGANTEAFF	TGTGCCATCCAAGATGGGGGGGCGAACACTGAAGCTTTCTTT
few	NA	TRBJ2-1	TRBV18	CASSPLKGLNEQFF	TGTGCCAGCTCACCTCTGAAGGGCCTCAATGAGCAGTTCTTC
NA	TRBD1	TRBJ2-7	TRBV18	CASSRQTGSPYEQYF	TGTGCCAGCTCACGACAGACAGGGTCCCCCTACGAGCAGTACTTC
NA	NA	TRBJ2-5	TRBV10-3	CAISSDGETQYF	TGTGCCATCAGTTCGGACGGAGAGACCCAGTACTTC
NA	TRBD2	TRBJ2-7	TRBV2	CASSPRTSGTTYEQYF	TGTGCCAGCAGCCCCAGGACTAGCGGGACCACCTACGAGCAGTACTTC
many	NA	TRBJ1-1	TRBV4-2	CASSQDPPRTEAFF	TGTGCCAGCAGCCAAGATCCCCCCAGGACTGAAGCTTTCTTT
once	TRBD1	TRBJ2-7	TRBV11-2	CASSTGQGEVYEQYF	TGTGCCAGCAGCACAGGACAGGGGGAAGTCTACGAGCAGTACTTC
NA	TRBD2	TRBJ2-2	TRBV18	CASSGTSGNTGELFF	TGTGCCAGCTCAGGGACTAGCGGGAACACCGGGGAGCTGTTTTTT
NA	NA	TRBJ2-4	TRBV5-5	CASSLSQGPLGIQYF	TGTGCCAGCAGCTTATCACAGGGCCCCCTGGGCATTCAGTACTTC
NA	NA	TRBJ2-2	TRBV6-5	CASSYYLGAGELFF	TGTGCCAGCAGTTACTATTTGGGGGCCGGGGAGCTGTTTTTT
NA	NA	TRBJ2-1	TRBV6-2/TRBV6-3	CASSYGPGIINNEQFF	TGTGCCAGCAGTTACGGCCCGGGGATAATCAACAATGAGCAGTTCTTC
NA	NA	TRBJ2-1	TRBV7-9	CASSFTASSSYNEQFF	TGTGCCAGCAGCTTTACAGCGTCGAGCTCCTACAATGAGCAGTTCTTC
NA	TRBD2	TRBJ2-1	TRBV3-1/TRBV3-2	CASSQDLTYYSGDPSYNEQFF	TGTGCCAGCAGCCAAGATCTTACATACTATAGCGGGGACCCCTCCTACAATGAGCAGTTCTTC
NA	NA	TRBJ1-4	TRBV5-5	CASSLFNEKLFF	TGTGCCAGCAGCCTATTTAATGAAAAACTGTTTTTT
NA	NA	TRBJ1-1	TRBV6-2/TRBV6-3	CASSYVTNTEAFF	TGTGCCAGCAGTTACGTGACGAACACTGAAGCTTTCTTT
NA	NA	TRBJ2-5	TRBV6-7	CASSYSSDHETQYF	TGTGCCAGCAGTTACTCGTCAGACCACGAGACCCAGTACTTC
NA	NA	TRBJ1-1	TRBV7-9	CASSLEGNRETFF	TGTGCCAGCAGCTTAGAGGGGAACAGGGAGACTTTCTTT
NA	NA	TRBJ1-5	TRBV28	CASSSSSNQPQHF	TGTGCCAGCAGTTCCTCGTCCAATCAGCCCCAGCATTTT
NA	NA	TRBJ1-4	TRBV28	CASSKATNEKLFF	TGTGCCAGCTCTAAAGCAACTAATGAAAAACTGTTTTTT
NA	TRBD1	TRBJ1-6	TRBV30	CAWSRPGQGYNSPLHF	TGTGCCTGGAGCCGCCCGGGACAGGGTTATAATTCACCCCTCCACTTT
NA	NA	TRBJ2-7	TRBV27	CASSLSSLGVYEQYF	TGTGCCAGCAGTTTATCGTCTTTGGGGGTCTACGAGCAGTACTTC
NA	TRBD2	TRBJ2-1	TRBV4-3	CASSQHGLAGAYNEQFF	TGCGCCAGCAGCCAACACGGACTAGCGGGGGCCTACAATGAGCAGTTCTTC
NA	TRBD1	TRBJ2-5	TRBV7-9	CATTTGQGAETQYF	TGTGCCACAACGACCGGACAGGGGGCTGAGACCCAGTACTTC
NA	TRBD1	TRBJ1-2	TRBV7-2	CASSLEGQIYGYTF	TGTGCCAGCAGCTTAGAGGGACAGATTTATGGCTACACCTTC
NA	NA	TRBJ1-1	TRBV21-1	CASSKRHTEAFF	TGTGCCAGCAGCAAACGGCATACTGAAGCTTTCTTT
NA	TRBD1	TRBJ1-5	TRBV4-1	CASSQAQGSNQPQHF	TGCGCCAGCAGCCAAGCACAGGGGAGCAATCAGCCCCAGCATTTT
NA	NA	TRBJ2-5	TRBV19	CASSIMASDQETQYF	TGTGCCAGTAGTATTATGGCTAGCGACCAAGAGACCCAGTACTTC
NA	TRBD1	TRBJ1-1	TRBV9	CASSAQGNAEAFF	TGTGCCAGCAGCGCACAGGGGAATGCTGAAGCTTTCTTT
NA	NA	TRBJ1-1	TRBV7-9	CASSFSTEAFF	TGTGCCAGCAGCTTTTCCACTGAAGCTTTCTTT
NA	NA	TRBJ1-2	TRBV9	CASSGPHTGPTNGYTF	TGTGCCAGCAGCGGCCCCCACACAGGGCCAACTAATGGCTACACCTTC
NA	TRBD1	TRBJ2-5	TRBV11-2	CASSGTVEKTQYF	TGTGCCAGCAGCGGGACAGTCGAAAAGACCCAGTACTTC
NA	NA	TRBJ1-2	TRBV10-3	CAISDERSNYGYTF	TGTGCCATCAGTGACGAGCGTTCTAACTATGGCTACACCTTC
NA	TRBD1	TRBJ2-1	TRBV5-1	CASSSVRTGLPTNEQFF	TGCGCCAGCAGCTCCGTACGGACAGGGCTCCCAACAAATGAGCAGTTCTTC
NA	TRBD2	TRBJ2-1	TRBV30	CAWTPRGGLAYNEQFF	TGTGCCTGGACCCCCAGGGGGGGACTAGCTTACAATGAGCAGTTCTTC
once	TRBD1	TRBJ1-2	TRBV11-2	CASSPLRDRVTGYTF	TGTGCCAGCAGCCCCCTTAGGGACAGGGTTACAGGCTACACCTTC
NA	TRBD1	TRBJ1-1	TRBV6-5	CASSFQDRGKAFF	TGTGCCAGCAGTTTCCAGGACAGGGGGAAAGCTTTCTTT
NA	NA	TRBJ2-7	TRBV7-2	CASSLGWESSGYEQYF	TGTGCCAGCAGCTTAGGTTGGGAATCCTCCGGGTACGAGCAGTACTTC
once	NA	TRBJ1-6	TRBV28	CASSLGNSPLHF	TGTGCCAGCAGTTTAGGGAATTCACCCCTCCACTTT
NA	TRBD1	TRBJ2-7	TRBV27	CASRPGTGSYEQYF	TGTGCCAGCAGGCCCGGGACAGGGTCCTACGAGCAGTACTTC
NA	NA	TRBJ1-5	TRBV6-5	CASSFTGQSNQPQHF	TGTGCCAGCAGCTTTACAGGTCAAAGCAATCAGCCCCAGCATTTT
NA	NA	TRBJ1-5	TRBV28	CASSAWVVGNQPQHF	TGTGCCAGCAGTGCGTGGGTGGTTGGCAATCAGCCCCAGCATTTT
NA	TRBD2	TRBJ2-2	TRBV13	CASSLGPWTSGYPNTGELFF	TGTGCCAGCAGCTTAGGCCCCTGGACTAGCGGGTATCCGAACACCGGGGAGCTGTTTTTT
NA	TRBD2	TRBJ2-7	TRBV6-5	CASSFRTSVWSEQYF	TGTGCCAGCAGTTTCCGGACTAGCGTATGGAGTGAGCAGTACTTC
few	NA	TRBJ1-1	TRBV14	CASSQLNWDTEAFF	TGTGCCAGCAGCCAACTTAACTGGGACACTGAAGCTTTCTTT
NA	NA	TRBJ2-1	TRBV11-3	CASSHTLAVSYNEQFF	TGTGCCAGCAGCCACACTTTAGCGGTTTCCTACAATGAGCAGTTCTTC
once	NA	TRBJ2-7	TRBV28	CATLSGGSYEQYF	TGTGCCACACTGAGCGGAGGCTCCTACGAGCAGTACTTC